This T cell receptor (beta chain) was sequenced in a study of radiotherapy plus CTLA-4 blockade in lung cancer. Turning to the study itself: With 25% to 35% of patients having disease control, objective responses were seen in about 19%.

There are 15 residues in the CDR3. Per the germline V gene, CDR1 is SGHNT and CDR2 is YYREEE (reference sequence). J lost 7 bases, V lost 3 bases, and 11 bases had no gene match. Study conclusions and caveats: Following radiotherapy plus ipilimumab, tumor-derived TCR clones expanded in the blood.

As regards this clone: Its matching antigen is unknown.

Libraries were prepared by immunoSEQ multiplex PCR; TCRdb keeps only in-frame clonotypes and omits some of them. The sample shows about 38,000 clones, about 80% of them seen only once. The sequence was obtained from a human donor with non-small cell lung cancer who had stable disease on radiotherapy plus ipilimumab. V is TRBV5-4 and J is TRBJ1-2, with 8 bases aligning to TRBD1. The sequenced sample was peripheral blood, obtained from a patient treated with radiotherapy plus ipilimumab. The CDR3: CASSSGQGSIFGYTF. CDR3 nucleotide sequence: TGTGCCAGCAGCTCAGGACAGGGAAGCATATTTGGCTACACCTTC.